This entry lists 14 T cell receptor beta chains sequenced from one sample in a study of blood T cell repertoires in COVID-19. Measured with immunoSEQ multiplex PCR; TCRdb has only the in-frame clones, and not every one. There are roughly 160,000 clones in the sample; around 82% occur only once, and approximately 14% lies in the top ten. Sequencing was performed on peripheral blood. Receptors were obtained from a man between 18 and 35 years old with active or convalescent COVID-19.

CDR3 region: CASSLTWGRGETQYF. DNA for the CDR3: TGTGCCAGCAGTTTAACATGGGGGCGAGGAGAGACCCAGTACTTC. The genes are TRBV28 and TRBJ2-5, with D possibly TRBD1 on 6 matching bases. V was clipped by 2 bases and J by 4 bases, with 14 bases between them. The CDR3 is 15 residues long. Germline CDR1 and CDR2: MDHEN and SYDVKM.

J is TRBJ1-2 and V is TRBV2; D is possibly TRBD1 (5 bases). The CDR3 covers 15 residues. Germline CDR1 and CDR2: SNHLY and FYNNEI. V lost 1 base and J 3 bases, leaving 12 bases between the germline ends. In DNA form, the CDR3 reads TGTGCCAGCAGTGAAGTGGGACGGGAGGACTATGGCTACACCTTC. Residues: CASSEVGREDYGYTF.

The chain joins TRBV5-5 to TRBJ1-1; D is ambiguous. Germline-derived CDR1 and CDR2 are SGHKS and YYEKEE (reference sequence). V lost 0 bases, J lost 5 bases, and 11 bases lay in between. This CDR3 is built from 14 residues. CDR3 DNA sequence: TGTGCCAGCAGCTTGGAGCCTAGCGGGACTGAAGCTTTCTTT. Amino acid sequence: CASSLEPSGTEAFF.

The V call is TRBV6-1, the J call TRBJ2-5, with TRBD2 matching 11 bases. This CDR3 has 16 residues. V dropped 2 bases and J dropped 2; count of bases not matched to a gene: 4. Germline CDR1 MNHNS, CDR2 SASEGT. As DNA, the CDR3 is TGTGCCAGCAGTGAATCACTAGCGGGGGTACAAGAGACCCAGTACTTC. Protein product: CASSESLAGVQETQYF.

This chain uses TRBV6-5 with TRBJ1-5, with no clear D. Trimming stripped 10 bases from V and 4 bases from J, with 17 bases between. The CDR3 is made up of 14 amino acids. Looked up from germline, CDR1 is MNHEY and CDR2 is SVGAGI. In DNA form, the CDR3 reads TGTGCCACTTCCGCCGGGAACCCTAATCAGCCCCAGCATTTT. This gives the protein CATSAGNPNQPQHF.

The V and J genes are TRBV18 and TRBJ1-2; no definite D call. Per germline, CDR1 KGHSH and CDR2 LQKENI. V shed 2 bases and J shed 3 bases, with 10 bases lying between them. The CDR3 has 14 amino acids. CDR3 in amino acids: CASSPTGSDYGYTF. The CDR3 coding sequence is TGTGCCAGCTCACCAACCGGTTCTGACTATGGCTACACCTTC.

The chain has TRBV3-1 (or the pseudogene TRBV3-2) and TRBJ2-5, with TRBD2 identical over 8 bases. V was pared by 11 bases and J by 5 bases, with 13 bases of the junction left unmatched. This CDR3 spans 14 amino acids. The V gene's germline CDR1 is LGHDT and CDR2 YNNKEL (reference sequence). The CDR3 is CACTRGAGVETQYF. The CDR3 region has the DNA TGTGCCTGTACTCGGGGAGCGGGAGTTGAGACCCAGTACTTC.

The chain is built from TRBV7-2 and TRBJ1-2, with 8 bases lining up with TRBD1. The ends lost 5 bases at V and 7 bases at J; junction bases unmatched: 12. Germline assignment: CDR1 SGHTA and CDR2 FQGNSA. The CDR3 covers 15 residues. Here the CDR3 DNA reads TGTGCCAGCAGCCCCCCGGGCAGGGGGCGCGGTGGCTACACCTTC. It translates to CASSPPGRGRGGYTF.

V and J are TRBV3-1 (or the pseudogene TRBV3-2) and TRBJ1-2, with 10 bases fitting TRBD1. Unmatched junction bases numbered 4, after V lost 7 bases and J lost 5 bases. The CDR3 contains 13 residues. Germline CDR1 LGHDT, CDR2 YNNKEL (reference sequence). The chain's CDR3 is CASTGTGVYGYTF. In DNA, the CDR3 is TGTGCCAGCACCGGGACAGGGGTTTATGGCTACACCTTC.

This clone was counted a few times. This chain links TRBV2 with TRBJ2-7, with TRBD2 matching over 8 bases. Germline loops: CDR1 SNHLY, CDR2 FYNNEI. V trimming: 7 bases; J trimming: 0 bases; junction bases outside the gene matches: 5. CDR3 length: 14 amino acids. CDR3 loop: CASKERGSSYEQYF. The CDR3 nucleotides read TGTGCCAGCAAGGAGCGGGGGAGCTCCTACGAGCAGTACTTC.

In regard to this clone: In the same sample, other DNA sequences code for this CDR3. This chain links TRBV29-1 with TRBJ2-5, with 9 bases fitting TRBD1. The length of the CDR3 is 12 residues. Germline V gene lookup returns CDR1 SQVTM and CDR2 ANQGSEA. Trimming at V came to 6 bases and at J to 2 bases, leaving 1 base not matched to a gene. The CDR3 DNA is TGCAGCGTCGACAGGGGGCAAGAGACCCAGTACTTC. Residues: CSVDRGQETQYF.

The V gene is TRBV19, the J gene TRBJ1-2, with D perhaps matching TRBD1 (5 bases). The length of the CDR3 is 14 residues. With 10 bases removed from V and 9 bases from J, the gap between germline ends came to 24 bases. Germline loops: CDR1 LNHDA, CDR2 SQIVND (reference sequence). CDR3 DNA: TGTGCCACCAAGCCCGTAGACAGCTATGGAAGCTACACCTTC. Amino acids: CATKPVDSYGSYTF.

The chain uses TRBV24-1 and TRBJ2-1; no definite D call. Per germline, CDR1 KGHDR and CDR2 SFDVKD. The germline V and J ends were trimmed by 4 bases and 2 bases, with 5 bases remaining between them. CDR3 length: 13 residues. The CDR3 region is CATSEGTYNEQFF. The CDR3 region has the DNA TGTGCCACCAGTGAGGGCACCTACAATGAGCAGTTCTTC.

The chain couples TRBV5-1 to TRBJ1-3, with 10 bases fitting TRBD1. The trim removed 0 bases at V and 0 bases at J, leaving 9 bases unmatched. Germline V gives CDR1 SGHRS, CDR2 YFSETQ. The CDR3 runs to 19 residues. Here the CDR3 reads CASSLEGQGNAISGNTIYF. CDR3 nucleotide sequence: TGCGCCAGCAGCTTGGAGGGACAGGGGAACGCTATCTCTGGAAACACCATATATTTT.